This entry features one T cell receptor beta chain sequence. Its specificity is not known. The treatment is: around 19 received Ad26.COV2.S at low or high dose, single or two shots; five or six received placebo; per-sample allocation not given. Day 63 after the first vaccine or placebo injection was the time point for sampling. Clones were sequenced by immunoSEQ multiplex PCR, and TCRdb holds only the in-frame ones, with some missing. The repertoire consists of 350,000 to 550,000 clones, with approximately 89% occurring once and the leading ten covering about 2.5%. The data were taken from a study of Ad26.COV2.S vaccination and SARS-CoV-2 variants. Study at large: The donor participated in the COV1001 trial, in its Ad26.COV2.S arm. Study observations and caveats: Spike-specific TCR breadth ran higher among vaccine recipients than placebo recipients. The authors reported substantial breadth in spike-specific CD8+ and CD4+ T cell responses after vaccination.

The origin of this receptor is a person between 18 and 65 years old who received the Ad26.COV2.S COVID-19 vaccine or a placebo. The sample consisted of peripheral blood, taken in a trial of Ad26.COV2.S vaccine versus placebo.

DNA for the CDR3: TGTGCCAGTAGTATAGATGGGACAGCCCGCGACACCGGGGAGCTGTTTTTT. Translation gives CASSIDGTARDTGELFF. The chain joins TRBV19 to TRBJ2-2; TRBD1 matches at 7 bases. Trimming cost V 0 bases and J 3 bases; bases outside gene matches: 7. The CDR3 extends over 17 amino acids. The germline V gene has CDR1 LNHDA and CDR2 SQIVND (reference sequence).